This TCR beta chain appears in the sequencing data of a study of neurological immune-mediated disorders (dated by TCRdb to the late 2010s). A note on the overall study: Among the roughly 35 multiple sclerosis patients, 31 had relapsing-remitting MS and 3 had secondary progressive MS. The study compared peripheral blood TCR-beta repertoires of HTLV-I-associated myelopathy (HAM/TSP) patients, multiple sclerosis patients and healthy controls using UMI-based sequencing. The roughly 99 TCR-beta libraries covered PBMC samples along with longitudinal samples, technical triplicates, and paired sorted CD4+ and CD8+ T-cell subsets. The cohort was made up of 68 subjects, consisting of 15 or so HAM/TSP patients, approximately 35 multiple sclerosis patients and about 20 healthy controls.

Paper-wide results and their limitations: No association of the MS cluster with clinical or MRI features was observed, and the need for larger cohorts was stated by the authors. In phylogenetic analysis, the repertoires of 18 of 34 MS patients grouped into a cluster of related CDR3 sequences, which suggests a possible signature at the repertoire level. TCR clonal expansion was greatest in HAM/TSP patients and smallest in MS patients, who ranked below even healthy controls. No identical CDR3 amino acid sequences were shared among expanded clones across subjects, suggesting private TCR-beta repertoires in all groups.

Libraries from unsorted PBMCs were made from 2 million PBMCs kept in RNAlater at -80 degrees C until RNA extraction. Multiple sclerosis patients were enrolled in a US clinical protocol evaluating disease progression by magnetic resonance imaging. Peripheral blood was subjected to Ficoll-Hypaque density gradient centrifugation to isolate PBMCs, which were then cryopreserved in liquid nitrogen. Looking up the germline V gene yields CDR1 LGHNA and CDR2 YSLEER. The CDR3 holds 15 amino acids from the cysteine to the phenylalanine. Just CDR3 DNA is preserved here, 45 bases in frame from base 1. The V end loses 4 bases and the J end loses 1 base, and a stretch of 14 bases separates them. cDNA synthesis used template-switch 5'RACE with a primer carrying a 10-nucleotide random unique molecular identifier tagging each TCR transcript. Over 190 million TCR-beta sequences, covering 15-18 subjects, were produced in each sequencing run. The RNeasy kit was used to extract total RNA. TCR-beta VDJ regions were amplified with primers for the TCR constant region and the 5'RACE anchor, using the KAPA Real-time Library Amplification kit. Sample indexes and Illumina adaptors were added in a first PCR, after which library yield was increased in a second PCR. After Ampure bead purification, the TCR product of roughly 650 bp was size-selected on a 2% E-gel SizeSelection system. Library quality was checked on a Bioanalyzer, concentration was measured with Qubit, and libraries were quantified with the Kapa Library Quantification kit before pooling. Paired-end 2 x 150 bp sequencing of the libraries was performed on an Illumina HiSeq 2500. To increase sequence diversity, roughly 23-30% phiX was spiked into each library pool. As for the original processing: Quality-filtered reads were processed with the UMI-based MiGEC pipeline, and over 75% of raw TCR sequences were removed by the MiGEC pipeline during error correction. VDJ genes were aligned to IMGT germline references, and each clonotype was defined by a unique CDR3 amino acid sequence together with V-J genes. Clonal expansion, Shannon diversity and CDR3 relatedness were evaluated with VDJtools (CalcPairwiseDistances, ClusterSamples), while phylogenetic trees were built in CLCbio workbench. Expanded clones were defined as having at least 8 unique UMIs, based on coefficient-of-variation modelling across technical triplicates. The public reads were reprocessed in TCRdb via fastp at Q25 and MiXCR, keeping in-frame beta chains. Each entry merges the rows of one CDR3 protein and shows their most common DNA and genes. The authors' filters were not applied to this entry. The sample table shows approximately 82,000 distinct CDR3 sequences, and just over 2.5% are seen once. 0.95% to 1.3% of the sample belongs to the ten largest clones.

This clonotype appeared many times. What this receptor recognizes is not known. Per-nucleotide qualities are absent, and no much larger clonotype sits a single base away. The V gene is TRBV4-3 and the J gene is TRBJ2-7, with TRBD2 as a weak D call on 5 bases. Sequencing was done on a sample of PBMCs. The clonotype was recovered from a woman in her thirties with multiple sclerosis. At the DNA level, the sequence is TGCGCCAGCAGCCCTAAGCCGGGATCATCCTACGAGCAGTACTTC. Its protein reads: CASSPKPGSSYEQYF.